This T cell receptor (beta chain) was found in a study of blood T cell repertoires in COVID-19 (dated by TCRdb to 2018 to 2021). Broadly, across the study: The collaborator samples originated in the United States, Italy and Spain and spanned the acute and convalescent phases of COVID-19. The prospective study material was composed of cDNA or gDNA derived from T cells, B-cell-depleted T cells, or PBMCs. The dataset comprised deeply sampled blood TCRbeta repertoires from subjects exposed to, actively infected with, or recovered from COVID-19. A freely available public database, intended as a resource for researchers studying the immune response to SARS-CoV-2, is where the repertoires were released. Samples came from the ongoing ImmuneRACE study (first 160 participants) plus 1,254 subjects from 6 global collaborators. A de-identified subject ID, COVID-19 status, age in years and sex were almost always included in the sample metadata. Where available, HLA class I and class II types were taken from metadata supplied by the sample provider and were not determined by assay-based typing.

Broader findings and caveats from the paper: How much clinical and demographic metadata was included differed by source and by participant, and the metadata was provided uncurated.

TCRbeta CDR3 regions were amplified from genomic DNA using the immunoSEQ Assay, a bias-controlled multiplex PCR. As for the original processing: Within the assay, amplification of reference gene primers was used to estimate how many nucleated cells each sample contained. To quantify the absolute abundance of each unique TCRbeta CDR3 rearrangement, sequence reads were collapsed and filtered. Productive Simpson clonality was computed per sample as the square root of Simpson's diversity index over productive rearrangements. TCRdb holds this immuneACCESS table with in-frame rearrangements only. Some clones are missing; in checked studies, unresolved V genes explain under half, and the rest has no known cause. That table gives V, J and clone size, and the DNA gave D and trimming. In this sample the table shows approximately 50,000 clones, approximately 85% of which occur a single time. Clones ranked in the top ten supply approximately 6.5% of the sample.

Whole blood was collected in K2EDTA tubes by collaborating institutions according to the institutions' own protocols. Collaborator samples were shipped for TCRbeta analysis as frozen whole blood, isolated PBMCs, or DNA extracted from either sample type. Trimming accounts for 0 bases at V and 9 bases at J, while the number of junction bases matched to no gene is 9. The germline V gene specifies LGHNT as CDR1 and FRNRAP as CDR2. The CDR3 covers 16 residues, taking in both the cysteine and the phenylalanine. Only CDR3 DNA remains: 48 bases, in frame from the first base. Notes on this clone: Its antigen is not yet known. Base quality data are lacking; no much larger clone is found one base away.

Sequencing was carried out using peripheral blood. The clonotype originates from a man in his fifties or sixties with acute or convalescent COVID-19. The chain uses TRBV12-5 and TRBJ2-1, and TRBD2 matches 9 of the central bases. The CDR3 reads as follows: CASGLVLREGPTEQFF. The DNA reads TGTGCTAGTGGTTTGGTTTTGCGGGAGGGCCCCACTGAGCAGTTCTTC.